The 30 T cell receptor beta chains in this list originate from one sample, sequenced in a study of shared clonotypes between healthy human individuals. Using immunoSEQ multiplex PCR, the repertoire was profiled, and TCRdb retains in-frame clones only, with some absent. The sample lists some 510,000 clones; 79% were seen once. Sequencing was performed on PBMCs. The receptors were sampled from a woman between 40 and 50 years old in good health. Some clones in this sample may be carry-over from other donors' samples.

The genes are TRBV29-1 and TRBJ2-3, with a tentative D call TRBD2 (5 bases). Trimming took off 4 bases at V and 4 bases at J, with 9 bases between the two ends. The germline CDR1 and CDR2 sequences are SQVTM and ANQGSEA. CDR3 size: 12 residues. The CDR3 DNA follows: TGCAGCGTTGTCTACGGGGCAGATACGCAGTATTTT. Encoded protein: CSVVYGADTQYF.

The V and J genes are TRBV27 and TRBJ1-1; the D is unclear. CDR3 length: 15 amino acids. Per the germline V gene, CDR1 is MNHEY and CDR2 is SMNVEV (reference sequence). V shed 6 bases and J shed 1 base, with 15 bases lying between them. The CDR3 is CASRAPRRRNTEAFF. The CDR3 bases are TGTGCCAGCAGGGCTCCGAGACGGAGGAACACTGAAGCTTTCTTT.

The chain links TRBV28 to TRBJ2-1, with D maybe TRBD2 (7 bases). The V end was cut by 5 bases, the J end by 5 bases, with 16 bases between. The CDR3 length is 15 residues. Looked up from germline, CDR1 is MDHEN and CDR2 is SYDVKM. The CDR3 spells CASSLLGGGDNEQFF. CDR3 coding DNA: TGTGCCAGCAGTCTCCTGGGAGGGGGAGACAATGAGCAGTTCTTC.

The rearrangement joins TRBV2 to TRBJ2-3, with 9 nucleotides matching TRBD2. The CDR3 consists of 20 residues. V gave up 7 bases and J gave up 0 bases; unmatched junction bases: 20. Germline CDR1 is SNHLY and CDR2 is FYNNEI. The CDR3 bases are TGTGCCAGCACCCAACGGAACAGGGCTAGCGGGGCTACTAGCACAGATACGCAGTATTTT. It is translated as CASTQRNRASGATSTDTQYF.

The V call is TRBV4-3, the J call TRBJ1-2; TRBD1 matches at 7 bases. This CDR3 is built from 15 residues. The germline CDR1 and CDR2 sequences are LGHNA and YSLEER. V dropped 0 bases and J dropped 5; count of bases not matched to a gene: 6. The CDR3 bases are TGCGCCAGCAGCCAAGATGCAGGGGGACCTTATGGCTACACCTTC. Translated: CASSQDAGGPYGYTF.

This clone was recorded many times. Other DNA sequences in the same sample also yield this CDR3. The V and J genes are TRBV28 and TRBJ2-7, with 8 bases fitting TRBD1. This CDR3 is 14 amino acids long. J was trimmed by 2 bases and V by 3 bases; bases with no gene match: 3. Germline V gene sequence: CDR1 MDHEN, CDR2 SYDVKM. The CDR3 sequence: CASSFGTGAYEQYF. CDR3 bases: TGTGCCAGCAGTTTTGGGACAGGAGCCTACGAGCAGTACTTC.

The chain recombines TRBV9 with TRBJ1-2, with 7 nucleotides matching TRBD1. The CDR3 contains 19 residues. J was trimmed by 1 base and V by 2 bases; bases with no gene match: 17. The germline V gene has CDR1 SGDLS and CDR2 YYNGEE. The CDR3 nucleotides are TGTGCCAGCAGCGTCAAAATGGGCGGAGGGGACAGCTTTAACTATGGCTACACCTTC. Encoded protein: CASSVKMGGGDSFNYGYTF. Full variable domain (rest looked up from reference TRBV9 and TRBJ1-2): DSGVTQTPKHLITATGQRVTLRCSPRSGDLSVYWYQQSLDQGLQFLIQYYNGEERAKGNILERFSAQQFPDLHSELNLSSLELGDSALYFCASSVKMGGGDSFNYGYTFGSGTRLTVV.

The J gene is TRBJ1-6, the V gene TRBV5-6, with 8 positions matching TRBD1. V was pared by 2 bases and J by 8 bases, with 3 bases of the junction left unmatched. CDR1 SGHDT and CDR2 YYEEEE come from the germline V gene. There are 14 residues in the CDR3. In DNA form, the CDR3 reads TGTGCCAGCAGCTTCGACAGGGGCGATTCACCCCTCCACTTT. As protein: CASSFDRGDSPLHF.

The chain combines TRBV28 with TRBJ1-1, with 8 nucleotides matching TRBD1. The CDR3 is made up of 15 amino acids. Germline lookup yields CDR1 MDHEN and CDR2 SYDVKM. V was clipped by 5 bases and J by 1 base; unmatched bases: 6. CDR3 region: CASSGADRGNTEAFF. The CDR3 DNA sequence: TGTGCCAGCAGTGGGGCCGACAGGGGGAACACTGAAGCTTTCTTT.

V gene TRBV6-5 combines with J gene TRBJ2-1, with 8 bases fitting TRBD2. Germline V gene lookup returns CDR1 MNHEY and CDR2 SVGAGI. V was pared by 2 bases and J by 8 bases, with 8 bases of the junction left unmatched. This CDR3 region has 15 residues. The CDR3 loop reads CASSYESGSWDEQFF. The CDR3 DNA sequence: TGTGCCAGCAGTTACGAGAGCGGGAGCTGGGATGAGCAGTTCTTC.

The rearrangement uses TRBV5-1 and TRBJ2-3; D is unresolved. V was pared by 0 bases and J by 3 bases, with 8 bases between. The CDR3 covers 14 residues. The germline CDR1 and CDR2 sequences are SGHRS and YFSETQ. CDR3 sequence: CASSLGVETDTQYF. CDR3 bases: TGCGCCAGCAGCTTGGGGGTAGAGACAGATACGCAGTATTTT.

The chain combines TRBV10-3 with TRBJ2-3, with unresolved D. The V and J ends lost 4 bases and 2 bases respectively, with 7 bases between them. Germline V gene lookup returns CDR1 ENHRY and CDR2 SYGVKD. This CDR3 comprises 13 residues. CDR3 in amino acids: CAISGVDTDTQYF. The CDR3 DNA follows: TGTGCCATCAGTGGGGTAGACACAGATACGCAGTATTTT.

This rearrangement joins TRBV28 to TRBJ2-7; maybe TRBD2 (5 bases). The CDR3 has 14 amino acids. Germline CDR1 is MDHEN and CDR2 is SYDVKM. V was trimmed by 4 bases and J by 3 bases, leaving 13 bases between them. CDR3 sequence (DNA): TGTGCCAGCAGTTCCTCTAGTGCGGGCTACGAGCAGTACTTC. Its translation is CASSSSSAGYEQYF.

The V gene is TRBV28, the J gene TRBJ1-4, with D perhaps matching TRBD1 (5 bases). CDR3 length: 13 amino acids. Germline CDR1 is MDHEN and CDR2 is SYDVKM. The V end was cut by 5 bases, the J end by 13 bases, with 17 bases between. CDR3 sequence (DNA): TGTGCCAGCAGTCCTCAGGGAGGAGGAGTACTGTTTTTT. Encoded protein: CASSPQGGGVLFF.

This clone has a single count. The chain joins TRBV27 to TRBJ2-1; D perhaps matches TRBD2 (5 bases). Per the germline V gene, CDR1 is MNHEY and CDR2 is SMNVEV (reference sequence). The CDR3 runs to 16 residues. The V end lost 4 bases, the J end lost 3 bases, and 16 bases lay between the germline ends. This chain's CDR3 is CASSSTQRNIYNEQFF. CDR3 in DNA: TGTGCCAGCAGTTCCACCCAGCGGAACATCTACAATGAGCAGTTCTTC.

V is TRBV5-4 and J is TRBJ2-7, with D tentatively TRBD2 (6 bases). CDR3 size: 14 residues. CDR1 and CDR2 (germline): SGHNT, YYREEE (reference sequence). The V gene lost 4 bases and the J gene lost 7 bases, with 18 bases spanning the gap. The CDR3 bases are TGTGCCAGCAGCCCTCTCGGGACTCACTATGAGCAGTACTTC. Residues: CASSPLGTHYEQYF.

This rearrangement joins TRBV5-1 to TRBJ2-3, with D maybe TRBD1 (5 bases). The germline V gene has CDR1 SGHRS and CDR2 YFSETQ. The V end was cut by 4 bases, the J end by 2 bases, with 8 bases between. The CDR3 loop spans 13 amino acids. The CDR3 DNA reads TGCGCCAGCAGCCACAGGCTCACAGATACGCAGTATTTT. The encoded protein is CASSHRLTDTQYF.

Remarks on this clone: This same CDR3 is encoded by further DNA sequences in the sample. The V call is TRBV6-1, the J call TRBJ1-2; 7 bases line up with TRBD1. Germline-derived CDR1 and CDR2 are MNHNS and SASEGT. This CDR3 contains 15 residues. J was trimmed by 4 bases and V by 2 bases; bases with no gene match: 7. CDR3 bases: TGTGCCAGCAGTGAACCCCCCAGGGGGGCCTATGGCTACACCTTC. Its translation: CASSEPPRGAYGYTF.

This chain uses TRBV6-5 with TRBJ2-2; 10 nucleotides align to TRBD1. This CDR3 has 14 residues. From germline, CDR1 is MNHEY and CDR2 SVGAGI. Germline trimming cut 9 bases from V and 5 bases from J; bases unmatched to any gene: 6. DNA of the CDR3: TGTGCCAGTACTAGGACAGGGGGAACCGGGGAGCTGTTTTTT. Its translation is CASTRTGGTGELFF.

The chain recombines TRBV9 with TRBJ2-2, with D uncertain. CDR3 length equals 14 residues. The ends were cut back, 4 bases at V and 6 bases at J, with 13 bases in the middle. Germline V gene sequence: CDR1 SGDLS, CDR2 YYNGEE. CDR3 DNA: TGTGCCAGCAGCCAGACTTTTCTAGCCGGGGAGCTGTTTTTT. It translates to CASSQTFLAGELFF.

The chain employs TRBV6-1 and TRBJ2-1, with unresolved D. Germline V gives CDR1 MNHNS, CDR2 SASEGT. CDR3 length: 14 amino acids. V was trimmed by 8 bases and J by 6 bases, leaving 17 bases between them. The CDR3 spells CASCRSLDSNEQFF. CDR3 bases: TGTGCCAGCTGTCGATCTTTGGATTCCAATGAGCAGTTCTTC.

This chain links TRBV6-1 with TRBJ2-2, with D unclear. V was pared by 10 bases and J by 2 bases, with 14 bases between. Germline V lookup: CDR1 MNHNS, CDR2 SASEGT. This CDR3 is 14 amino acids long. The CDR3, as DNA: TGTGCCACCTTACCCAACCTCAACACCGGGGAGCTGTTTTTT. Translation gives CATLPNLNTGELFF.

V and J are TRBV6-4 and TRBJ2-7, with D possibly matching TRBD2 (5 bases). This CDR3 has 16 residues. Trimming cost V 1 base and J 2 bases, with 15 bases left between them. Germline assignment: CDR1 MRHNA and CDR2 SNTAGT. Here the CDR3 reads CASSDFMGAGPYEQYF. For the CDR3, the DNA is TGTGCCAGCAGTGACTTCATGGGAGCCGGTCCCTACGAGCAGTACTTC.

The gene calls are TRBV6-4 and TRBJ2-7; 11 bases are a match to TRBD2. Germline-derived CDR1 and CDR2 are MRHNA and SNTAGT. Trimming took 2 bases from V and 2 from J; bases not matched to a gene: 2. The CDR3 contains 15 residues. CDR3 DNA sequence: TGTGCCAGCAGTGACGGGACTAGCGGCCCCTACGAGCAGTACTTC. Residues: CASSDGTSGPYEQYF.

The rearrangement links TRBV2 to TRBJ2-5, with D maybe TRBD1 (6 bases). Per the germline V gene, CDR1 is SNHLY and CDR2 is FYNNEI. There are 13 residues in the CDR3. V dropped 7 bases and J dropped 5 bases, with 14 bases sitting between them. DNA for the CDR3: TGTGCCAGCATAGTCGACAGGTCCGAGACCCAGTACTTC. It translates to CASIVDRSETQYF.

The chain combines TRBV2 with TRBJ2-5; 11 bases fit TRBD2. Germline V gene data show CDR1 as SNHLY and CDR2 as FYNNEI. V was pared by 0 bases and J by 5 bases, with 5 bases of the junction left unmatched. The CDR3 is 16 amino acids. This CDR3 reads CASSEAGRLAGETQYF. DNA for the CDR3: TGTGCCAGCAGTGAAGCGGGGAGACTAGCGGGGGAGACCCAGTACTTC.

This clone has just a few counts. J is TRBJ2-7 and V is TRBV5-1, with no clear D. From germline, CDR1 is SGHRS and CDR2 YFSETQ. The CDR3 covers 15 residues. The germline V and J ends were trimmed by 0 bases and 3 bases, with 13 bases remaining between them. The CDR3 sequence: CASSLGTPKIYEQYF. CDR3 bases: TGCGCCAGCAGCTTGGGGACCCCTAAGATCTACGAGCAGTACTTC.

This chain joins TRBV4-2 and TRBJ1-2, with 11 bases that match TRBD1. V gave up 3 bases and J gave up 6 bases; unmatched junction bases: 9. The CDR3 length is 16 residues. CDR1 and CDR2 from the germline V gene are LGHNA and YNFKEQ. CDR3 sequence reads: CASSHRGTGGRNGYTF. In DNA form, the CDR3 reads TGTGCCAGCAGCCACCGCGGGACAGGGGGAAGGAATGGCTACACCTTC.

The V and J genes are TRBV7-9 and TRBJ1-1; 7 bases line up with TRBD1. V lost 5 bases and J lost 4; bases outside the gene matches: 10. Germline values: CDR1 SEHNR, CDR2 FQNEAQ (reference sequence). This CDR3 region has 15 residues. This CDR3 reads CASSPEGTALTEAFF. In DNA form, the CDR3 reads TGTGCCAGCAGCCCAGAGGGGACAGCTCTCACTGAAGCTTTCTTT.

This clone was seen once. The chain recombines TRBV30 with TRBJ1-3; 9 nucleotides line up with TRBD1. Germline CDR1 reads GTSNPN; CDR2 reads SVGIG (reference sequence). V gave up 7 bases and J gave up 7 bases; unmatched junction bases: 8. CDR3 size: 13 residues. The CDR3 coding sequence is TGTGCCTCTACGGACAGGGGTGTGAACACCATATATTTT. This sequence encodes CASTDRGVNTIYF.